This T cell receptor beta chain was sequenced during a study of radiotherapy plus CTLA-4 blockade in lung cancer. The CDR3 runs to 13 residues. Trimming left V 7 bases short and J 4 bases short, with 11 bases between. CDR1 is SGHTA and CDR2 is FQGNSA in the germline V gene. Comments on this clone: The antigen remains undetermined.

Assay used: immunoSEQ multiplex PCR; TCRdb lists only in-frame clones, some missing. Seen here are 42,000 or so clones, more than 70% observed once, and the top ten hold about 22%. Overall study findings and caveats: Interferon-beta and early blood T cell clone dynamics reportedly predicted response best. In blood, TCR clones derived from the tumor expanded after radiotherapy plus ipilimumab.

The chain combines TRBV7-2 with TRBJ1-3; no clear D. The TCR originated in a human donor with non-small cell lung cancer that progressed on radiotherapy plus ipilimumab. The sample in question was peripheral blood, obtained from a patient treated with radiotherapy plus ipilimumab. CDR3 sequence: CASTANTGNTIYF. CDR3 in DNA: TGTGCCAGCACCGCAAACACGGGAAACACCATATATTTT.